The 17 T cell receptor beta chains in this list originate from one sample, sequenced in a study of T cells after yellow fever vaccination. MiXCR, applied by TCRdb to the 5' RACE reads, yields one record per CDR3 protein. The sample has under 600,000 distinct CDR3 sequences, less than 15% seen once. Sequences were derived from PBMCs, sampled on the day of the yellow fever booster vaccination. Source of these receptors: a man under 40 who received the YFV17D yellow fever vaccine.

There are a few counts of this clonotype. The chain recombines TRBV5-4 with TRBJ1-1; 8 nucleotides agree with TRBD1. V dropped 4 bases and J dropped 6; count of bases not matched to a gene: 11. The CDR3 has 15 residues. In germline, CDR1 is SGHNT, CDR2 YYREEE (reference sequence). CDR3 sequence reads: CASSHRTGTWSEAFF. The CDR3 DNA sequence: TGTGCCAGCAGCCACAGGACAGGGACTTGGTCTGAAGCTTTCTTT.

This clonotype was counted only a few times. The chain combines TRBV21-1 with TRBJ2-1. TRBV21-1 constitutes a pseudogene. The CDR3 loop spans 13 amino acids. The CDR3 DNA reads TGTGCCAGCAGCAAAGTTTCGGAGCCGGAGCAGTTCTTC. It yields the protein CASSKVSEPEQFF.

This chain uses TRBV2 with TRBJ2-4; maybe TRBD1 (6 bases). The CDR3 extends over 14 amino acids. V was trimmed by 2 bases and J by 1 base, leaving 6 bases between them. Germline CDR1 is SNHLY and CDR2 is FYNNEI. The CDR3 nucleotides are TGTGCCAGCAGTGAACAGGGGGCCAAAAACATTCAGTACTTC. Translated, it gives CASSEQGAKNIQYF. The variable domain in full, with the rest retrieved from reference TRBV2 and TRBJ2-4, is EPEVTQTPSHQVTQMGQEVILRCVPISNHLYFYWYRQILGQKVEFLVSFYNNEISEKSEIFDDQFSVERPDGSNFTLKIRSTKLEDSAMYFCASSEQGAKNIQYFGAGTRLSVL.

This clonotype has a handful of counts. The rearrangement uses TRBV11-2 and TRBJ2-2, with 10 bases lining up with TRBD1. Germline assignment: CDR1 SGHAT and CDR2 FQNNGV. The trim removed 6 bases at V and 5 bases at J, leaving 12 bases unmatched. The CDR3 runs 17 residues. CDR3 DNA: TGTGCCAGCAGGAAGCCTCCGGGACAGGGGAGGACCGGGGAGCTGTTTTTT. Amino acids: CASRKPPGQGRTGELFF. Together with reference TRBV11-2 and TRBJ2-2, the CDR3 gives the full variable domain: EAGVAQSPRYKIIEKRQSVAFWCNPISGHATLYWYQQILGQGPKLLIQFQNNGVVDDSQLPKDRFSAERLKGVDSTLKIQPAKLEDSAVYLCASRKPPGQGRTGELFFGEGSRLTVL.

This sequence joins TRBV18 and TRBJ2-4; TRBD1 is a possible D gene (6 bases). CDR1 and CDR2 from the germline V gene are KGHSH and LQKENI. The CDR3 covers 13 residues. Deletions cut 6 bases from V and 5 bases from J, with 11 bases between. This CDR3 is CASSTGSQNIQYF. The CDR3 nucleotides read TGTGCCAGCTCTACAGGGTCGCAAAACATTCAGTACTTC.

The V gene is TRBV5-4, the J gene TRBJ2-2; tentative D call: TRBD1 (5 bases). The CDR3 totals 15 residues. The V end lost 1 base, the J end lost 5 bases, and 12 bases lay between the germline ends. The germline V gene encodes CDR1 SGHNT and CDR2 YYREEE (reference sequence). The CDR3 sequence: CASSLFDRGTGELFF. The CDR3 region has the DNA TGTGCCAGCAGCTTGTTTGATAGGGGAACCGGGGAGCTGTTTTTT.

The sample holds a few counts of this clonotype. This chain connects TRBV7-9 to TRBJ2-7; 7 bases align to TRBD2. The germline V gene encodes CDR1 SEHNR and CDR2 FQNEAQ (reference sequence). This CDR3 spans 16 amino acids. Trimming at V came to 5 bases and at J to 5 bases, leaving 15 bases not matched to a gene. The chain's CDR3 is CASSQVPLAGANEQYF. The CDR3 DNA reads TGTGCCAGCAGCCAAGTACCTCTTGCGGGAGCGAACGAGCAGTACTTC.

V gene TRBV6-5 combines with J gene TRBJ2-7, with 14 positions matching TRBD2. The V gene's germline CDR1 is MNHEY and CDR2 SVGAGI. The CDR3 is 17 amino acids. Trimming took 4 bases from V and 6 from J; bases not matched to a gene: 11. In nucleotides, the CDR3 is TGTGCCAGCAGTTCCCCGGGACTAGCGGGAGTAGGCTTCGAGCAGTACTTC. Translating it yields CASSSPGLAGVGFEQYF.

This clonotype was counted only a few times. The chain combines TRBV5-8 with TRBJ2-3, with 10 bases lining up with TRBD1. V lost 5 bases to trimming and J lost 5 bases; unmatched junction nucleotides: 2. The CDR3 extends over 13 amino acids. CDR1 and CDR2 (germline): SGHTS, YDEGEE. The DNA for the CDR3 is TGTGCCAGCAGAGGACAGGGGGTAGATACGCAGTATTTT. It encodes CASRGQGVDTQYF.

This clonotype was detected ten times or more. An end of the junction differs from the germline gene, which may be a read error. In nucleotides, the CDR3 is TGTGCCAGCAGCTTAGCGCCGAGCTCCTACGAGCAGTACTTC. Translating it yields CASSLAPSSYEQYF. The V and J genes are TRBV12-3 or TRBV12-4 and TRBJ2-7, with D tentatively TRBD2 (5 bases). CDR3 size: 14 residues.

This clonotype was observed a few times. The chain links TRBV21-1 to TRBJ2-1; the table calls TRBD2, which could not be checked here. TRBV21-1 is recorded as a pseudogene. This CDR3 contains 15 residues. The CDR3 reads CASSKQTSGPFEQFF. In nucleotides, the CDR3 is TGTGCCAGCAGCAAACAGACTAGCGGGCCTTTTGAGCAGTTCTTC.

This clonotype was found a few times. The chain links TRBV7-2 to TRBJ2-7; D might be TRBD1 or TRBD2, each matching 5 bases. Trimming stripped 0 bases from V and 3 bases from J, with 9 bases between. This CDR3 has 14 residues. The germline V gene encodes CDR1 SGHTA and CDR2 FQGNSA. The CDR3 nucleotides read TGTGCCAGCAGCTTAGCCCGGGACGGCTACGAGCAGTACTTC. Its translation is CASSLARDGYEQYF.

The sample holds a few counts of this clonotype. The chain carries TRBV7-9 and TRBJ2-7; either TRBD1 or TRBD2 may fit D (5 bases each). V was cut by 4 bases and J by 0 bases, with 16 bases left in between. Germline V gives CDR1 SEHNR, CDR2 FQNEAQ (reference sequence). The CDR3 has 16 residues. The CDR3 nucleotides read TGTGCCAGCAGCTCGACTGGGGACGGAGGCTCCTACGAGCAGTACTTC. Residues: CASSSTGDGGSYEQYF. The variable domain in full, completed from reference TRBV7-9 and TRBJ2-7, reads DTGVSQNPRHKITKRGQNVTFRCDPISEHNRLYWYRQTLGQGPEFLTYFQNEAQLEKSRLLSDRFSAERPKGSFSTLEIQRTEQGDSAMYLCASSSTGDGGSYEQYFGPGTRLTVT.

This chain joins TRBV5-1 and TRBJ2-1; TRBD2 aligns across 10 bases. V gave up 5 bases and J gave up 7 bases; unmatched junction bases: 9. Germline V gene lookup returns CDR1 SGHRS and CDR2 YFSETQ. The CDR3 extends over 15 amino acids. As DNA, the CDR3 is TGCGCCAGCAGACCGCTAGCGGGAGAATCAAATGAGCAGTTCTTC. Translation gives CASRPLAGESNEQFF.

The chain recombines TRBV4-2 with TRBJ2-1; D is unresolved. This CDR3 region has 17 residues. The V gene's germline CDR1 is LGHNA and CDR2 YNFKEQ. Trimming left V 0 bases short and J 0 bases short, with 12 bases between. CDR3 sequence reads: CASSQDPRGSSYNEQFF. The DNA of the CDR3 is TGTGCCAGCAGCCAAGACCCCCGCGGCAGCTCCTACAATGAGCAGTTCTTC.

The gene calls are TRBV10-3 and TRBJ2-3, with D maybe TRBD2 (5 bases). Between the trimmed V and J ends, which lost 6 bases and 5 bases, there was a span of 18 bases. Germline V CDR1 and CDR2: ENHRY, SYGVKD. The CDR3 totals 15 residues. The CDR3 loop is CAIRSGELAEDTQYF. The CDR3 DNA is TGTGCCATCAGGTCCGGGGAGCTAGCCGAAGATACGCAGTATTTT.

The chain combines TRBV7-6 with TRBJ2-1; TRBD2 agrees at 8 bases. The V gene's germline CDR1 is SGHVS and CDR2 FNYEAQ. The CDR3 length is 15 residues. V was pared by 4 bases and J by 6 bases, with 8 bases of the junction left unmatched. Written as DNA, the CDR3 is TGTGCCAGCAGCTCTGCGGGGGGAGGGCTCAATGAGCAGTTCTTC. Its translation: CASSSAGGGLNEQFF.